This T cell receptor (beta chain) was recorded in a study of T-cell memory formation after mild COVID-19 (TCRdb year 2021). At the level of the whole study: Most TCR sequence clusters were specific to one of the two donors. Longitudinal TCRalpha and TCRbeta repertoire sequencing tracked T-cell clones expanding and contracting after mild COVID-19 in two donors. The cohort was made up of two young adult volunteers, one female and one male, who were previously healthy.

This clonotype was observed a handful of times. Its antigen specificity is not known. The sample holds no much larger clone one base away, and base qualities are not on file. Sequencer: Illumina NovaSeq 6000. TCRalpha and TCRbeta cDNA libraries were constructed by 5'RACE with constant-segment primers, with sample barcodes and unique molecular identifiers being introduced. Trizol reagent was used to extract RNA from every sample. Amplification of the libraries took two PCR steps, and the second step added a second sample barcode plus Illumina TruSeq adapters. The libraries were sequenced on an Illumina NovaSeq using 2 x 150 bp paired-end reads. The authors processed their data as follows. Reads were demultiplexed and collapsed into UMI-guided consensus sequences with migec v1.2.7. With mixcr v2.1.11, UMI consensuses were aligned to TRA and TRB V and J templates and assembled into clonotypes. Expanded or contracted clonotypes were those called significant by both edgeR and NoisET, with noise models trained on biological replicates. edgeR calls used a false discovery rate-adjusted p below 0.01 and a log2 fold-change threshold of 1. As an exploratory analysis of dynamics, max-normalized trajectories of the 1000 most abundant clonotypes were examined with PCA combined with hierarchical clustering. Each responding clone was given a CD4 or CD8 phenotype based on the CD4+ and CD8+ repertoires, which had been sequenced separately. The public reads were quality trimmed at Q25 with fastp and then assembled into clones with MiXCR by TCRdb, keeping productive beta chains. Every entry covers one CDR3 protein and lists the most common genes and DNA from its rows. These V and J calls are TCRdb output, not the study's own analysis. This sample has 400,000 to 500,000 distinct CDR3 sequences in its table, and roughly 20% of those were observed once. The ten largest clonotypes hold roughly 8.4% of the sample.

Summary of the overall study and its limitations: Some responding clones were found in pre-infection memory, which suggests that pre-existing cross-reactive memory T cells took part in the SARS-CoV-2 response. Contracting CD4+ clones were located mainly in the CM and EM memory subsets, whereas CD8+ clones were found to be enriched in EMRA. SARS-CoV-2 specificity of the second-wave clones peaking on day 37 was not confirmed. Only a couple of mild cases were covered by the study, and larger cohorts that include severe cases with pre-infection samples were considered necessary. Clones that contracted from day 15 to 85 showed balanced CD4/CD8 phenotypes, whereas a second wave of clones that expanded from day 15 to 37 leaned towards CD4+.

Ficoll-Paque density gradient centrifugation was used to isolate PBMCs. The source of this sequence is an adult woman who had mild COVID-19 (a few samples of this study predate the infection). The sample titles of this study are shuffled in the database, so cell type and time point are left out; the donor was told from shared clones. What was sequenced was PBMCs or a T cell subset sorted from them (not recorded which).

The nucleotide sequence reads as follows: TGTGCCAGCTCACCCGGGACAGGAAGAGCACCCGAAGCTTTCTTT. It translates as CASSPGTGRAPEAFF. This chain joins TRBV18 to TRBJ1-1; 8 middle bases align to TRBD1. The CDR3 holds 15 amino acids from the cysteine to the phenylalanine. CDR3 DNA is the only sequence kept; it has 45 bases, read in frame from the first base. The V end gives up 3 bases and the J end 8 bases, leaving 11 bases in the junction not matched to a gene. CDR1 and CDR2 were assigned from the germline V gene as KGHSH and LQKENI.